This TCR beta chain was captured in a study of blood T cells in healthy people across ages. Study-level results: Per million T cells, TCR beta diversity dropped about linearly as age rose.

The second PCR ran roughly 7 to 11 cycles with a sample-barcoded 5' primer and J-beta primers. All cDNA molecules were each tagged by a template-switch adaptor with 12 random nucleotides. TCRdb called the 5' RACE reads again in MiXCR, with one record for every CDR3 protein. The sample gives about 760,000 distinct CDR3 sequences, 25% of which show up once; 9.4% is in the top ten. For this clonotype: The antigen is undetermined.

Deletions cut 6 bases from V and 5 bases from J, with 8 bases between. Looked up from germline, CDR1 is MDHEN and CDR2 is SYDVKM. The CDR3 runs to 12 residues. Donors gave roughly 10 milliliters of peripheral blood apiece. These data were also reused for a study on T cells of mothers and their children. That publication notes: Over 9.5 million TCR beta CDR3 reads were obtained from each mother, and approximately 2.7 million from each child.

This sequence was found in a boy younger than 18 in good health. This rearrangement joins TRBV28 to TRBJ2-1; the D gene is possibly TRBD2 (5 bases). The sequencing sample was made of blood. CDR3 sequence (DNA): TGTGCCAGCAGCCGGAGGAACAATGAGCAGTTCTTC. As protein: CASSRRNNEQFF.